This passage covers 5 T cell receptor beta chains from one sample sequenced in a study of T cells after yellow fever vaccination. Each CDR3 protein is one row after TCRdb ran MiXCR on the 5' RACE reads. The sample lists approximately 340,000 distinct CDR3 sequences, roughly 9.4% occurring once. The sequencing here drew on PBMCs, taken on the day of the first yellow fever vaccination. These receptors were collected from a man younger than 30 who received the YFV17D yellow fever vaccine.

Many counts were recorded for this clonotype. V is TRBV7-2 and J is TRBJ2-3, with D perhaps matching TRBD1 (5 bases). CDR3 length: 14 amino acids. Germline V gives CDR1 SGHTA, CDR2 FQGNSA. V shed 2 bases and J shed 2 bases, with 8 bases lying between them. In nucleotides, the CDR3 is TGTGCCAGCAGCTTATTACAGGCCACAGATACGCAGTATTTT. This gives the protein CASSLLQATDTQYF.

V usage is TRBV19 and J usage is TRBJ1-1, with D unresolved. The CDR3 runs 12 residues. Looked up from germline, CDR1 is LNHDA and CDR2 is SQIVND (reference sequence). The CDR3 sequence: CNRRAGNTEAFF. CDR3 nucleotides: TGTAATCGGAGGGCGGGGAACACTGAAGCTTTCTTT.

V usage is TRBV5-6 and J usage is TRBJ1-5; the D is unclear. Germline-derived CDR1 and CDR2 are SGHDT and YYEEEE. The ends were cut back, 2 bases at V and 6 bases at J, with 12 bases in the middle. There are 14 residues in the CDR3. CDR3 amino acids: CASSLGSHTQPQHF. In DNA form, the CDR3 reads TGTGCCAGCAGCTTAGGTAGTCATACTCAGCCCCAGCATTTT.

This clonotype came up a few times. J is TRBJ1-5 and V is TRBV11-2, with D possibly being TRBD1 (5 bases). The CDR3 is 18 residues long. V lost 2 bases, J lost 4 bases, and 21 bases lay in between. Germline CDR1 is SGHAT and CDR2 is FQNNGV. The CDR3, as DNA: TGTGCCAGCAGCTTAAGACCCTCAGGGATAAACTCGAATCAGCCCCAGCATTTT. It specifies CASSLRPSGINSNQPQHF.

This clonotype was counted only a few times. This chain links TRBV30 with TRBJ2-7, with D possibly matching TRBD1 (5 bases). The CDR3 sequence is 13 residues long. The germline V gene has CDR1 GTSNPN and CDR2 SVGIG (reference sequence). Trimming took off 5 bases at V and 2 bases at J, with 13 bases between the two ends. The DNA of the CDR3 is TGTGCCTGGCTTAATAGACAGACCTACGAGCAGTACTTC. Protein: CAWLNRQTYEQYF. Combining the CDR3 with reference TRBV30 and TRBJ2-7 gives the whole variable domain SQTIHQWPATLVQPVGSPLSLECTVEGTSNPNLYWYRQAAGRGLQLLFYSVGIGQISSEVPQNLSASRPQDRQFILSSKKLLLSDSGFYLCAWLNRQTYEQYFGPGTRLTVT.